A selection of T cell receptor beta chains follows, all from one sample in a study of CD8+ T cells in alopecia areata. Libraries were prepared by immunoSEQ multiplex PCR; TCRdb keeps only in-frame clonotypes and omits some of them. The sample records about 160,000 clones, 65% being singletons. The source was CD4+ T cells sorted from blood, collected at week 4, from a patient treated with tofacitinib. These TCRs come from a human donor with alopecia areata. Each CDR3 is given without its conserved first and last residue. Each record gives: CDR3 length, V gene, D gene, CDR3 protein. The D gene is left open where the match is weak.

CDR3 length: 13
V gene: TRBV6-6
D gene: -
CDR3 protein: ASSPGVSGANVLT

CDR3 length: 10
V gene: TRBV7-2
D gene: -
CDR3 protein: ASSPHRERRT

CDR3 length: 10
V gene: TRBV29-1
D gene: -
CDR3 protein: SVGRRVTEAF

CDR3 length: 12
V gene: TRBV18
D gene: TRBD1
CDR3 protein: ASSQTTGDGIQY

CDR3 length: 9
V gene: TRBV28
D gene: -
CDR3 protein: ASSLTGELF

CDR3 length: 10
V gene: TRBV29-1
D gene: -
CDR3 protein: SVASGRETQY

CDR3 length: 14
V gene: TRBV30
D gene: -
CDR3 protein: AWSVRVGTVSYEQY

CDR3 length: 13
V gene: TRBV4-2
D gene: TRBD1
CDR3 protein: ASSQDNDRGNGYT

CDR3 length: 13
V gene: TRBV30
D gene: -
CDR3 protein: AWSVLKGENTEAF

CDR3 length: 10
V gene: TRBV25-1
D gene: -
CDR3 protein: ASSELGYGYT

CDR3 length: 12
V gene: TRBV9
D gene: TRBD1
CDR3 protein: ASSVETGGFEQY

CDR3 length: 11
V gene: TRBV29-1
D gene: -
CDR3 protein: SVALTVTETQY

CDR3 length: 11
V gene: TRBV7-2
D gene: TRBD1
CDR3 protein: ASSFTGVEPQH

CDR3 length: 14
V gene: TRBV15
D gene: TRBD1
CDR3 protein: ATSREGQQPGRGYT

CDR3 length: 14
V gene: TRBV29-1
D gene: -
CDR3 protein: SVEVYPGTGNEKLF

CDR3 length: 11
V gene: TRBV2
D gene: -
CDR3 protein: ASSVAANSPLH

CDR3 length: 11
V gene: TRBV7-9
D gene: -
CDR3 protein: ASSSQGNTEAF

CDR3 length: 15
V gene: TRBV5-1
D gene: -
CDR3 protein: ASSLGGNGASNQPQH

CDR3 length: 14
V gene: TRBV5-1
D gene: TRBD2
CDR3 protein: ASSLRTSGGPDTQY

CDR3 length: 11
V gene: TRBV29-1
D gene: -
CDR3 protein: SVADRVGNTIY

CDR3 length: 14
V gene: TRBV7-8
D gene: -
CDR3 protein: ASSLGVGASSYEQY

CDR3 length: 13
V gene: TRBV30
D gene: -
CDR3 protein: AWSASQRLDYGYT

CDR3 length: 10
V gene: TRBV4-1
D gene: -
CDR3 protein: ASSQGKTARQ

CDR3 length: 10
V gene: TRBV29-1
D gene: -
CDR3 protein: SAGGASYEQY

CDR3 length: 14
V gene: TRBV25-1
D gene: TRBD1
CDR3 protein: ASSPQAGQGVYGYT

CDR3 length: 14
V gene: TRBV14
D gene: -
CDR3 protein: ASSQHIGSGANVLT

CDR3 length: 12
V gene: TRBV29-1
D gene: -
CDR3 protein: SVDQTGLSYEQY

CDR3 length: 10
V gene: TRBV30
D gene: -
CDR3 protein: AWSVLGREAF

CDR3 length: 11
V gene: TRBV30
D gene: TRBD1
CDR3 protein: AWRGQGVEKLF

CDR3 length: 13
V gene: TRBV6-5
D gene: TRBD1
CDR3 protein: ASSYSGQGSQPQH

CDR3 length: 13
V gene: TRBV5-1
D gene: -
CDR3 protein: ASSRGTDSNQPQH

CDR3 length: 14
V gene: TRBV5-1
D gene: -
CDR3 protein: ASSLVLGPGANVLT

CDR3 length: 15
V gene: TRBV18
D gene: TRBD2
CDR3 protein: ASSPLAGESSASEQY

CDR3 length: 12
V gene: TRBV29-1
D gene: TRBD1
CDR3 protein: SVGTAGGNQPQH

CDR3 length: 12
V gene: TRBV2
D gene: -
CDR3 protein: ASRAVRSQETQY

CDR3 length: 12
V gene: TRBV10-2
D gene: TRBD1
CDR3 protein: ASSESDRAHGYT

CDR3 length: 13
V gene: TRBV9
D gene: TRBD2
CDR3 protein: ASSVAGTSEETQY

CDR3 length: 11
V gene: TRBV30
D gene: TRBD1
CDR3 protein: AWMQGVDTEAF

CDR3 length: 11
V gene: TRBV30
D gene: -
CDR3 protein: AWAAGGLNGYT

CDR3 length: 11
V gene: TRBV29-1
D gene: TRBD1
CDR3 protein: SVVKGGNNEQY

CDR3 length: 10
V gene: TRBV25-1
D gene: -
CDR3 protein: ATRTANYGYT

CDR3 length: 12
V gene: TRBV7-2
D gene: -
CDR3 protein: ASSLGLLGETQY

CDR3 length: 13
V gene: TRBV5-6
D gene: -
CDR3 protein: ASSLAGAGQETQY

CDR3 length: 14
V gene: TRBV5-4
D gene: TRBD2
CDR3 protein: ASTIPGGTSYNEQF

CDR3 length: 11
V gene: TRBV30
D gene: -
CDR3 protein: AWRASGLTEAF

CDR3 length: 13
V gene: TRBV30
D gene: -
CDR3 protein: AWSVGQTNTGELF

CDR3 length: 13
V gene: TRBV5-1
D gene: -
CDR3 protein: ASSLAGVRRETQY